The clone carrying this TCR beta chain occurred many times. This entry comes from a study of T-cell reconstitution after alpha-beta-depleted transplantation in children. Between the trimmed V and J ends, which lost 5 bases and 1 base, there was a span of 8 bases. The CDR3 has 14 residues. Germline CDR1 is ENHRY and CDR2 is SYGVKD. Preparation of the TCRbeta library was carried out with unique molecular identifiers. TCRdb re-derived calls from the PCR reads in MiXCR, one entry per CDR3 protein. The sample consists of 300,000 or so distinct CDR3 sequences, 9.9% of them appearing once. The specimen comprised PBMCs from the stem cell graft donor, sampled from the stem cell graft. This clonotype was sampled from a human donor who donated a stem cell graft to a child with SCID. This chain joins TRBV10-3 and TRBJ2-2; D unclear. The CDR3 loop reads CAISPQRNTGELFF. CDR3 nucleotides: TGTGCCATCAGTCCTCAGAGGAACACCGGGGAGCTGTTTTTT.